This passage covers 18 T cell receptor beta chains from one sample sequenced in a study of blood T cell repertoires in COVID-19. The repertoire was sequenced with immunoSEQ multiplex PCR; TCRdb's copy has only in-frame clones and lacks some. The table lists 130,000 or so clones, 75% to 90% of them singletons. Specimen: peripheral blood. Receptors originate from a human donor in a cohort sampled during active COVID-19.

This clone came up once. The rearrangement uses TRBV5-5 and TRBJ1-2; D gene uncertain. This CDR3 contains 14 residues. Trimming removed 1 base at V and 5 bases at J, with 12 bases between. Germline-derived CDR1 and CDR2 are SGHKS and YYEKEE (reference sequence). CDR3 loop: CASSLSPGGYGYTF. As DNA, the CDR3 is TGTGCCAGCAGCTTGTCCCCAGGAGGTTATGGCTACACCTTC.

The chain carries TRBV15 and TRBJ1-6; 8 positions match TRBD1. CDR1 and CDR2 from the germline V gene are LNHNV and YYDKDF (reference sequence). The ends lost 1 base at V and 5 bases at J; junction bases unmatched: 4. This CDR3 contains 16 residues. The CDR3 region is CATSRGGQGNNSPLHF. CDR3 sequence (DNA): TGTGCCACCAGCAGAGGAGGACAGGGCAATAATTCACCCCTCCACTTT.

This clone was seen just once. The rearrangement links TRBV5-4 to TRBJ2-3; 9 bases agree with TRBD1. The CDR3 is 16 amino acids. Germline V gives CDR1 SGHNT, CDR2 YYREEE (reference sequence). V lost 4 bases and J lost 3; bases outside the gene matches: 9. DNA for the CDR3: TGTGCCAGCAGCGGGACCGGGACAGGGAGTACAGATACGCAGTATTTT. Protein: CASSGTGTGSTDTQYF.

CDR3 coding DNA: TGTGCCAGCAGTGAAGCGAGGGCAGGAAGCACTGAAGCTTTCTTT. As protein: CASSEARAGSTEAFF. The chain is built from TRBV2 and TRBJ1-1; D ambiguous. V dropped 0 bases and J dropped 4 bases, with 12 bases sitting between them. From germline, CDR1 is SNHLY and CDR2 FYNNEI. This CDR3 comprises 15 residues. The full variable domain, with the rest looked up from reference TRBV2 and TRBJ1-1, is EPEVTQTPSHQVTQMGQEVILRCVPISNHLYFYWYRQILGQKVEFLVSFYNNEISEKSEIFDDQFSVERPDGSNFTLKIRSTKLEDSAMYFCASSEARAGSTEAFFGQGTRLTVV.

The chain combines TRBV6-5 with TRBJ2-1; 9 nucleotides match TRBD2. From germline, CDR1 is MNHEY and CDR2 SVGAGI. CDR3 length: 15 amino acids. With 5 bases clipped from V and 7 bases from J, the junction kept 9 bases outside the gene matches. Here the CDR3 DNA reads TGTGCCAGCAGTCCGCCGGGGCTAGCGGGGAATGAGCAGTTCTTC. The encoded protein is CASSPPGLAGNEQFF.

CDR3 in DNA: TGTGCCAGCAGTTCGGGACAGCAACTCTCCTATAATTCACCCCTCCACTTT. It specifies CASSSGQQLSYNSPLHF. The chain has TRBV7-2 and TRBJ1-6, with TRBD1 identical over 7 bases. The germline V gene has CDR1 SGHTA and CDR2 FQGNSA. V was clipped by 6 bases and J by 0 bases; unmatched bases: 8. This CDR3 has 17 residues. Full variable domain (outside the CDR3, taken from reference TRBV7-2 and TRBJ1-6): GAGVSQSPSNKVTEKGKDVELRCDPISGHTALYWYRQSLGQGLEFLIYFQGNSAPDKSGLPSDRFSAERTGGSVSTLTIQRTQQEDSAVYLCASSSGQQLSYNSPLHFGNGTRLTVT.

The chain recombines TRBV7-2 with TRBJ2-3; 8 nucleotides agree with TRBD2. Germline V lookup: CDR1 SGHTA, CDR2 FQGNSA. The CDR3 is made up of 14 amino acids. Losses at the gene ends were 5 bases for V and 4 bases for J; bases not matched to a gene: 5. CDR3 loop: CASSQIAGPDTQYF. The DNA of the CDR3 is TGTGCCAGCAGCCAAATAGCGGGGCCAGATACGCAGTATTTT.

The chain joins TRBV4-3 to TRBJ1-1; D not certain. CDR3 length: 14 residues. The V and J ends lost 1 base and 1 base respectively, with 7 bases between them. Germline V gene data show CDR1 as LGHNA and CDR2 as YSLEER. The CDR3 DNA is TGCGCCAGCAGCCAAGCGGGAGGGAACACTGAAGCTTTCTTT. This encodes CASSQAGGNTEAFF.

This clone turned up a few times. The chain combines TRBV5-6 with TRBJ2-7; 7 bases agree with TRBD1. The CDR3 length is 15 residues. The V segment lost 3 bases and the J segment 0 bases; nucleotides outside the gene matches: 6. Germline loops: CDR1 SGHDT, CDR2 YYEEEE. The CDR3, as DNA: TGTGCCAGCAGCTGGCCGGGACAGACCTCCTACGAGCAGTACTTC. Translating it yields CASSWPGQTSYEQYF. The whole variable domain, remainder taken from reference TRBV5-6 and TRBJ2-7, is DAGVTQSPTHLIKTRGQQVTLRCSPKSGHDTVSWYQQALGQGPQFIFQYYEEEERQRGNFPDRFSGHQFPNYSSELNVNALLLGDSALYLCASSWPGQTSYEQYFGPGTRLTVT.

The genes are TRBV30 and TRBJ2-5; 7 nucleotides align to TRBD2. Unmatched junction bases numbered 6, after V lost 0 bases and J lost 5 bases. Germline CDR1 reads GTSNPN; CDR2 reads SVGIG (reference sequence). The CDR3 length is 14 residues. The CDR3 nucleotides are TGTGCCTGGAGTGTACCCGGGACTACCGAGACCCAGTACTTC. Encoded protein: CAWSVPGTTETQYF.

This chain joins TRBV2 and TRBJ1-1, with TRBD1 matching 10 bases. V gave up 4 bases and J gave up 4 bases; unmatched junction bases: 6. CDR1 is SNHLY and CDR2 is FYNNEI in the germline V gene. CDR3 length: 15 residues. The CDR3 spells CASSARRTGGTEAFF. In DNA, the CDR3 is TGTGCCAGCAGTGCTCGTCGGACAGGGGGCACTGAAGCTTTCTTT.

The CDR3 coding sequence is TGTGCCAGCAGCTCAGTGAAAGAGGGGGTCCTCTATGGCTACACCTTC. Translating gives CASSSVKEGVLYGYTF. This sequence joins TRBV11-2 and TRBJ1-2, with D possibly TRBD1 on 6 matching bases. V was shortened by 4 bases and J by 4 bases, with 19 bases between the two germline ends. The CDR3 is made up of 16 amino acids. CDR1 SGHAT and CDR2 FQNNGV come from the germline V gene.

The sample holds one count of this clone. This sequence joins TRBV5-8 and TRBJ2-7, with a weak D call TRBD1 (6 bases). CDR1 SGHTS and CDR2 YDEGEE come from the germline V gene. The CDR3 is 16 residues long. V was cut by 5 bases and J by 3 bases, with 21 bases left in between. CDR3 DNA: TGTGCCAGCAGTCTCGGACAGATCATGGAGAACTACGAGCAGTACTTC. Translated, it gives CASSLGQIMENYEQYF.

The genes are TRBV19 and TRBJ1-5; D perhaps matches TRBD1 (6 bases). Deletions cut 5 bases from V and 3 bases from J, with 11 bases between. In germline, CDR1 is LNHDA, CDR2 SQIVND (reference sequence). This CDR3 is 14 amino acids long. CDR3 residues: CASSSTGNNQPQHF. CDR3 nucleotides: TGTGCCAGTAGTTCGACAGGAAACAATCAGCCCCAGCATTTT.

The CDR3 spells CASTISEGQGIEAGNTIYF. CDR3 in DNA: TGTGCCAGCACCATATCAGAGGGACAGGGTATAGAAGCTGGAAACACCATATATTTT. The chain recombines TRBV7-9 with TRBJ1-3, with 9 bases that match TRBD1. Germline V gene sequence: CDR1 SEHNR, CDR2 FQNEAQ (reference sequence). V lost 7 bases, J lost 2 bases, and 18 bases stayed unmatched. The CDR3 is 19 amino acids.

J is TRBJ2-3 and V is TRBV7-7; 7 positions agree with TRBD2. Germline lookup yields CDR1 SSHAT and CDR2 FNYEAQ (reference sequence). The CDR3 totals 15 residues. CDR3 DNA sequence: TGTGCTAGCCATGTCGAGAGCGGGGCCGCAGATACGCAGTATTTT. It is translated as CASHVESGAADTQYF. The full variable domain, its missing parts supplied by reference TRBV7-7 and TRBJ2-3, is GAGVSQSPRYKVTKRGQDVTLRCDPISSHATLYWYQQALGQGPEFLTYFNYEAQPDKSGLPSDRFSAERPEGSISTLTIQRTEQRDSAMYRCASHVESGAADTQYFGPGTRLTVL.

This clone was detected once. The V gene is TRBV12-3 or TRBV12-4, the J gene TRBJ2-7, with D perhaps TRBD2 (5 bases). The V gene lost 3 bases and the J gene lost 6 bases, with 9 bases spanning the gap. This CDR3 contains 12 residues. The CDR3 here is CASSFAGTEQYV. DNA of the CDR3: TGTGCCAGCAGTTTCGCGGGTACCGAGCAGTACGTC.

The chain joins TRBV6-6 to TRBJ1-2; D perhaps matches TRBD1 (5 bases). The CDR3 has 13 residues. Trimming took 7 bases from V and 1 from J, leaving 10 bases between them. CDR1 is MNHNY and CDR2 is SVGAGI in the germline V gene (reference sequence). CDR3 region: CASTRGVNYGYTF. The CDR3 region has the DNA TGTGCCAGCACCCGGGGGGTTAACTATGGCTACACCTTC.